Each of the 28 T cell receptor beta chains below was sequenced from the same sample in a study of blood T cell repertoires in COVID-19. Only in-frame clones appear in the TCRdb table, and some are missing; sequencing was by immunoSEQ multiplex PCR. This sample has 300,000 to 350,000 clones, with approximately 91% found just once. The source material was PBMCs or T cells enriched from blood (not recorded which). Receptor source: a woman aged 25 to 45 who had been exposed to COVID-19.

This chain connects TRBV5-4 to TRBJ2-5; TRBD1 agrees at 7 bases. This CDR3 spans 15 amino acids. The V and J ends lost 1 base and 4 bases, in that order; junction bases with no gene match: 7. CDR1 and CDR2 (germline): SGHNT, YYREEE (reference sequence). The CDR3 protein is CASSLKGALVETQYF. Written as DNA, the CDR3 is TGTGCCAGCAGCTTGAAGGGGGCCTTGGTAGAGACCCAGTACTTC.

The chain combines TRBV5-4 with TRBJ2-3, with 10 bases fitting TRBD2. Germline lookup yields CDR1 SGHNT and CDR2 YYREEE (reference sequence). The V gene end was trimmed by 3 bases and the J gene end by 1 base; junction bases not matched to a gene: 5. The CDR3 has 16 residues. CDR3 protein: CASSSGLAGGTDTQYF. CDR3 sequence (DNA): TGTGCCAGCAGCTCCGGGCTAGCGGGGGGCACAGATACGCAGTATTTT.

The rearrangement joins TRBV7-6 to TRBJ2-1; 14 bases map to TRBD2. J was trimmed by 3 bases and V by 5 bases; bases with no gene match: 9. The germline V gene encodes CDR1 SGHVS and CDR2 FNYEAQ. The CDR3 runs 18 residues. Here the CDR3 DNA reads TGTGCCAGCAGCCCCTGGACTAGCGGGGGGTCACACTACAATGAGCAGTTCTTC. Its translation: CASSPWTSGGSHYNEQFF. The full variable domain, in which reference TRBV7-6 and TRBJ2-1 provide the parts outside the CDR3, is GAGVSQSPRYKVTKRGQDVALRCDPISGHVSLYWYRQALGQGPEFLTYFNYEAQQDKSGLPNDRFSAERPEGSISTLTIQRTEQRDSAMYRCASSPWTSGGSHYNEQFFGPGTRLTVL.

The rearrangement links TRBV30 to TRBJ2-7; TRBD2 aligns across 7 bases. Germline-derived CDR1 and CDR2 are GTSNPN and SVGIG (reference sequence). The CDR3 spans 15 residues. Losses at the gene ends were 1 base for V and 2 bases for J; bases not matched to a gene: 8. The CDR3 DNA follows: TGTGCCTGGAGTGACCAACTAGCGCCGGCCTACGAGCAGTACTTC. Amino acids: CAWSDQLAPAYEQYF. The entire variable domain, with the rest obtained from reference TRBV30 and TRBJ2-7, is as follows: SQTIHQWPATLVQPVGSPLSLECTVEGTSNPNLYWYRQAAGRGLQLLFYSVGIGQISSEVPQNLSASRPQDRQFILSSKKLLLSDSGFYLCAWSDQLAPAYEQYFGPGTRLTVT.

CDR3 amino acids: CASRNTGGDNQPQHF. The CDR3 bases are TGTGCCAGCAGGAATACAGGGGGCGATAATCAGCCCCAGCATTTT. The chain carries TRBV27 and TRBJ1-5, with TRBD1 matching over 9 bases. Germline V gives CDR1 MNHEY, CDR2 SMNVEV (reference sequence). Losses at the gene ends were 6 bases for V and 4 bases for J; bases not matched to a gene: 7. The CDR3 is made up of 15 amino acids.

The CDR3 loop reads CASSMGLLSDEQYF. As DNA, the CDR3 is TGTGCCAGTAGTATGGGACTGCTTTCCGACGAGCAGTACTTC. This rearrangement joins TRBV19 to TRBJ2-7; D possibly corresponds to TRBD2 (6 bases). This CDR3 region has 14 residues. V lost 3 bases to trimming and J lost 5 bases, with 14 bases between them. Looked up from germline, CDR1 is LNHDA and CDR2 is SQIVND (reference sequence).

The chain combines TRBV4-1 with TRBJ1-6; TRBD1 aligns across 9 bases. This CDR3 spans 16 amino acids. The V segment lost 1 base and the J segment 8 bases; nucleotides outside the gene matches: 6. Germline CDR1 reads MGHRA; CDR2 reads YSYEKL. The CDR3 region is CASSQGRDRADSPLHF. In nucleotides, the CDR3 is TGCGCCAGCAGCCAAGGCCGGGACAGGGCGGATTCACCCCTCCACTTT.

J is TRBJ1-2 and V is TRBV19, with 9 bases that match TRBD1. The V gene's germline CDR1 is LNHDA and CDR2 SQIVND (reference sequence). The CDR3 spans 15 residues. Germline trimming cut 5 bases from V and 5 bases from J; bases unmatched to any gene: 9. The CDR3 protein is CASSSPGGTGYGYTF. Written as DNA, the CDR3 is TGTGCCAGTAGTTCCCCGGGGGGGACAGGGTATGGCTACACCTTC. The full variable domain, in which reference TRBV19 and TRBJ1-2 provide the parts outside the CDR3, is DGGITQSPKYLFRKEGQNVTLSCEQNLNHDAMYWYRQDPGQGLRLIYYSQIVNDFQKGDIAEGYSVSREKKESFPLTVTSAQKNPTAFYLCASSSPGGTGYGYTFGSGTRLTVV.

The V gene is TRBV9, the J gene TRBJ1-3; D is perhaps TRBD1 (5 bases). This CDR3 has 15 amino acids. The germline V gene has CDR1 SGDLS and CDR2 YYNGEE. V was shortened by 2 bases and J by 0 bases, with 9 bases between the two germline ends. CDR3: CASSVQGRSGNTIYF. CDR3 sequence (DNA): TGTGCCAGCAGCGTTCAGGGCCGCTCTGGAAACACCATATATTTT.

This chain uses TRBV6-6 with TRBJ2-3; D may be TRBD2 (6 bases). Germline values: CDR1 MNHNY, CDR2 SVGAGI (reference sequence). This CDR3 is built from 17 residues. The germline V and J ends were trimmed by 6 bases and 3 bases, with 22 bases remaining between them. CDR3 in amino acids: CASSRESFTGGTDTQYF. DNA for the CDR3: TGTGCCAGCAGCCGAGAATCCTTCACCGGAGGGACAGATACGCAGTATTTT.

The chain is built from TRBV5-6 and TRBJ1-5; D is possibly TRBD1 (6 bases). Trimming cost V 4 bases and J 0 bases, with 17 bases left between them. The CDR3 totals 17 residues. Germline V CDR1 and CDR2: SGHDT, YYEEEE. In nucleotides, the CDR3 is TGTGCCAGCAGCCCGGGGCCAGGGGAATATAGCAATCAGCCCCAGCATTTT. Translation gives CASSPGPGEYSNQPQHF.

The chain employs TRBV19 and TRBJ1-5, with TRBD1 as a possible D gene (5 bases). Looked up from germline, CDR1 is LNHDA and CDR2 is SQIVND (reference sequence). Trimming shortened V by 3 bases and J by 2 bases, and 17 bases separated the two germline ends. This CDR3 is built from 17 residues. CDR3: CASSMGREATGNQPQHF. CDR3 coding DNA: TGTGCCAGTAGTATGGGCAGGGAAGCTACGGGCAATCAGCCCCAGCATTTT.

This chain links TRBV3-1 (or the pseudogene TRBV3-2) with TRBJ1-2, with TRBD1 as a possible D gene (5 bases). V was shortened by 4 bases and J by 5 bases, with 14 bases between the two germline ends. The CDR3 has 14 amino acids. CDR1 and CDR2 from the germline V gene are LGHDT and YNNKEL (reference sequence). DNA for the CDR3: TGTGCCAGCAGCCGTATAGGGCAGGGATATGGCTACACCTTC. Protein: CASSRIGQGYGYTF.

This clone turned up a few times. This sample also contains other DNA sequences that code for the same CDR3. This chain links TRBV4-2 with TRBJ2-7; D unresolved. Germline V gene sequence: CDR1 LGHNA, CDR2 YNFKEQ. The CDR3 sequence is 12 residues long. Trimming took 0 bases from V and 5 from J, leaving 5 bases between them. This chain's CDR3 is CASSQEGDEQYF. As DNA, the CDR3 is TGTGCCAGCAGCCAAGAGGGCGACGAGCAGTACTTC.

The J gene is TRBJ2-3, the V gene TRBV3-1 (or the pseudogene TRBV3-2), with 13 bases that match TRBD2. The germline gives CDR1 LGHDT, CDR2 YNNKEL (reference sequence). The length of the CDR3 is 17 residues. V was pared by 1 base and J by 4 bases, with 5 bases of the junction left unmatched. The CDR3 sequence is CASSQGSGTSGADTQYF. CDR3 in DNA: TGTGCCAGCAGCCAAGGCAGCGGGACTAGCGGGGCAGATACGCAGTATTTT.

The V call is TRBV29-1, the J call TRBJ2-1, with D maybe TRBD2 (5 bases). With 3 bases removed from V and 8 bases from J, the gap between germline ends came to 11 bases. Germline CDR1 reads SQVTM; CDR2 reads ANQGSEA. The CDR3 totals 12 residues. CDR3 sequence (DNA): TGCAGCGTTGACTTAGCGATCTATGAGCAGTTCTTC. It encodes CSVDLAIYEQFF.

The DNA for the CDR3 is TGCGCCAGCAGCTTGGCTCCTAGCGGGGAAGAGACCCAGTACTTC. Protein product: CASSLAPSGEETQYF. The chain combines TRBV5-1 with TRBJ2-5; 9 nucleotides agree with TRBD2. The V and J ends lost 0 bases and 3 bases, in that order; junction bases with no gene match: 3. The CDR3 is 15 amino acids. CDR1 SGHRS and CDR2 YFSETQ come from the germline V gene.

V usage is TRBV6-5 and J usage is TRBJ1-2; 7 bases line up with TRBD1. Germline trimming cut 4 bases from V and 4 bases from J; bases unmatched to any gene: 6. Germline V gene data show CDR1 as MNHEY and CDR2 as SVGAGI. This CDR3 has 14 amino acids. The CDR3 DNA reads as TGTGCCAGCAGTTCGACAGGGTTAGTCTATGGCTACACCTTC. Residues: CASSSTGLVYGYTF.

The chain uses TRBV7-6 and TRBJ2-7, with 8 nucleotides matching TRBD1. The V gene end was trimmed by 6 bases and the J gene end by 1 base; junction bases not matched to a gene: 2. Germline assignment: CDR1 SGHVS and CDR2 FNYEAQ. The CDR3 is 13 residues long. In nucleotides, the CDR3 is TGTGCCAGCAGTCGGGACAGGTCCTACGAGCAGTACTTC. Encoded protein: CASSRDRSYEQYF.

This chain connects TRBV29-1 to TRBJ1-5; D gene uncertain. The CDR3 spans 17 residues. CDR1 and CDR2 (germline): SQVTM, ANQGSEA. V was shortened by 1 base and J by 0 bases, with 16 bases between the two germline ends. The CDR3 nucleotides are TGCAGCGTTGAAGTGTTTGCCTTTTCCTATAGCAATCAGCCCCAGCATTTT. Its translation: CSVEVFAFSYSNQPQHF.

This sequence joins TRBV5-6 and TRBJ2-3, with D perhaps TRBD2 (5 bases). The CDR3 totals 15 residues. Trimming pared 1 base from V and 2 bases from J, leaving 11 bases between. Germline assignment: CDR1 SGHDT and CDR2 YYEEEE. CDR3 in amino acids: CASSLRQDFTDTQYF. The CDR3 DNA sequence: TGTGCCAGCAGCTTGCGGCAGGACTTCACAGATACGCAGTATTTT.

The CDR3 reads CASSISGQANSGNTIYF. In DNA form, the CDR3 reads TGTGCCAGCAGCATCTCGGGACAGGCGAACTCTGGAAACACCATATATTTT. The genes are TRBV9 and TRBJ1-3, with 8 bases that match TRBD1. Losses at the gene ends were 4 bases for V and 0 bases for J; bases not matched to a gene: 9. This CDR3 contains 17 residues. Per the germline V gene, CDR1 is SGDLS and CDR2 is YYNGEE.

This clone was found once. This rearrangement joins TRBV5-1 to TRBJ2-7; D is unclear. Germline values: CDR1 SGHRS, CDR2 YFSETQ. The V end lost 7 bases, the J end lost 0 bases, and 14 bases lay between the germline ends. The length of the CDR3 is 14 residues. As DNA, the CDR3 is TGCGCCAGCCGGTTTTCAGGTTACTCCTACGAGCAGTACTTC. Its protein is CASRFSGYSYEQYF.

The chain couples TRBV6-1 to TRBJ1-1, with D hard to call. Per germline, CDR1 MNHNS and CDR2 SASEGT. The V gene lost 0 bases and the J gene lost 2 bases, with 10 bases spanning the gap. The CDR3 consists of 15 residues. The CDR3 nucleotides read TGTGCCAGCAGTGAAGCACGGCAGGTAAACACTGAAGCTTTCTTT. The encoded protein is CASSEARQVNTEAFF.

The CDR3 nucleotides read TGTGCCAGCAGTTACACTAGCGGGGGGGTTCGATCCTACAATGAGCAGTTCTTC. It encodes CASSYTSGGVRSYNEQFF. The chain couples TRBV7-9 to TRBJ2-1, with TRBD2 matching over 13 bases. There are 18 residues in the CDR3. V trimming: 6 bases; J trimming: 1 base; junction bases outside the gene matches: 9. Germline CDR1 reads SEHNR; CDR2 reads FQNEAQ (reference sequence).

The chain carries TRBV9 and TRBJ1-1, with D perhaps TRBD1 (5 bases). V was cut by 4 bases and J by 1 base, with 11 bases left in between. Looked up from germline, CDR1 is SGDLS and CDR2 is YYNGEE. This CDR3 contains 14 residues. DNA for the CDR3: TGTGCCAGCAGCCCGGGTGGACAGAACACTGAAGCTTTCTTT. As protein: CASSPGGQNTEAFF. The full variable domain, completed using reference TRBV9 and TRBJ1-1, is DSGVTQTPKHLITATGQRVTLRCSPRSGDLSVYWYQQSLDQGLQFLIQYYNGEERAKGNILERFSAQQFPDLHSELNLSSLELGDSALYFCASSPGGQNTEAFFGQGTRLTVV.

V usage is TRBV29-1 and J usage is TRBJ1-1; possibly TRBD1 for D (6 bases). Trimming cost V 7 bases and J 4 bases, with 16 bases left between them. In germline, CDR1 is SQVTM, CDR2 ANQGSEA. The CDR3 runs to 13 residues. The CDR3 here is CSASYRVVTEAFF. CDR3 nucleotide sequence: TGCAGCGCTTCCTACAGGGTAGTCACTGAAGCTTTCTTT.

This clone was seen ten or more times. This rearrangement joins TRBV24-1 to TRBJ1-5; 11 bases fit TRBD1. The J segment lost 7 bases and the V segment lost 6 bases, leaving 7 bases of the junction unmatched. The CDR3 has 15 residues. Germline CDR1 and CDR2: KGHDR and SFDVKD. Here the CDR3 reads CATSRTGGWDQPQHF. For the CDR3, the DNA is TGTGCCACCAGTAGGACAGGGGGCTGGGACCAGCCCCAGCATTTT.